These 5 T cell receptor beta chains were sequenced from one sample in a study of regulatory T cells in long-lasting Graves disease. Sequencing libraries for TCR beta were prepared with iRepertoire HTBI primers and Arm-PCR of CDR3 regions. TCRdb reanalysed the multiplex PCR reads using MiXCR and keeps one entry per CDR3 protein. This sample has 400,000 to 450,000 distinct CDR3 sequences, with about 16% found just once. Specified time point: newly diagnosed GD, antithyroid drugs for less than 3 months. Researchers made the TCR library from RNA that was extracted from PBMCs. The sample also formed part of further work on T cells in Graves' hyperthyroidism and ophthalmopathy.

The sequenced sample was peripheral blood mononuclear cells (PBMCs), obtained at new diagnosis, from a patient treated with antithyroid drugs. The source is a woman aged 25 to 39 with Graves disease.

The chain employs TRBV20-1 and TRBJ2-2, with D tentatively TRBD1 (5 bases). Per germline, CDR1 DFQATT and CDR2 SNEGSKA (reference sequence). There are 13 residues in the CDR3. V was pared by 0 bases and J by 7 bases, with 9 bases between. CDR3: CSARDIGDGELFF. CDR3 bases: TGCAGTGCTAGAGATATAGGGGACGGGGAGCTGTTTTTT.

This clonotype was counted many times. In DNA form, the CDR3 reads TGCGCCAGCAGCTTGGGACCGGGGACGGCTGCCTACGAGCAGTACTTC. The encoded protein is CASSLGPGTAAYEQYF. V is TRBV5-1 and J is TRBJ2-7; D possibly matches TRBD1 or TRBD2 (5 bases each). The CDR3 has 16 amino acids. Germline loops: CDR1 SGHRS, CDR2 YFSETQ. Trimming pared 0 bases from V and 2 bases from J, leaving 15 bases between.

The DNA for the CDR3 is TGTGCCAGCAGTTACTCGTGGACTAGCGGGGGAGGTGAGCAGTTCTTC. It yields the protein CASSYSWTSGGGEQFF. This chain uses TRBV6-2 or TRBV6-3 with TRBJ2-4, with 13 bases fitting TRBD2. Gene TRBJ2-1 matches the end of the DNA better, so the J call may be wrong. The germline V gene encodes CDR1 MNHEY and CDR2 SVGEGT. The length of the CDR3 is 16 residues.

V is TRBV7-3 and J is TRBJ2-1, with D unclear. The CDR3 covers 16 residues. Trimming took 3 bases from V and 0 from J, leaving 12 bases between them. CDR1 and CDR2 (germline): SGHTA, FQGTGA. CDR3 sequence reads: CASSLSRSSSYNEQFF. The DNA for the CDR3 is TGTGCCAGCAGCTTGAGTCGATCAAGCTCCTACAATGAGCAGTTCTTC.

Ten or more counts support this clonotype. V gene TRBV20-1 combines with J gene TRBJ2-3; TRBD2 matches at 13 bases. The germline V gene encodes CDR1 DFQATT and CDR2 SNEGSKA (reference sequence). Trimming removed 6 bases from V and 4 bases from J; junction bases left unmatched: 7. This CDR3 is 15 amino acids long. The CDR3 here is CSAPKGLAGPDTQYF. Written as DNA, the CDR3 is TGCAGTGCGCCAAAGGGACTAGCGGGACCAGATACGCAGTATTTT.